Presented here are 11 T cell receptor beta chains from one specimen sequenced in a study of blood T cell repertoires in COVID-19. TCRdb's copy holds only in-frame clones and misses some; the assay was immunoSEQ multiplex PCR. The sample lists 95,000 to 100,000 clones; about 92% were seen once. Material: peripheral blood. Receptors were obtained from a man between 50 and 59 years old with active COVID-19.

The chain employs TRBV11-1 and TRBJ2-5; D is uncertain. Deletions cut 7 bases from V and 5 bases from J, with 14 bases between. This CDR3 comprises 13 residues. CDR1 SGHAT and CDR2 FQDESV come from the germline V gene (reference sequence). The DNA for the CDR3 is TGTGCCAGCACCTCTCCCCCTGCGGAGACCCAGTACTTC. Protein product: CASTSPPAETQYF.

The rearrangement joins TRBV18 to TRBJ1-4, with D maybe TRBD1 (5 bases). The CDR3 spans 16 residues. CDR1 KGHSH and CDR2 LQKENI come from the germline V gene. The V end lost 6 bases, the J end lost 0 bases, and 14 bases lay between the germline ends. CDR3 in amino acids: CASSQEGTTTNEKLFF. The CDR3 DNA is TGTGCCAGCTCGCAGGAGGGGACTACAACTAATGAAAAACTGTTTTTT. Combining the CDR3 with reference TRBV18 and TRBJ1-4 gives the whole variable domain NAGVMQNPRHLVRRRGQEARLRCSPMKGHSHVYWYRQLPEEGLKFMVYLQKENIIDESGMPKERFSAEFPKEGPSILRIQQVVRGDSAAYFCASSQEGTTTNEKLFFGSGTQLSVL.

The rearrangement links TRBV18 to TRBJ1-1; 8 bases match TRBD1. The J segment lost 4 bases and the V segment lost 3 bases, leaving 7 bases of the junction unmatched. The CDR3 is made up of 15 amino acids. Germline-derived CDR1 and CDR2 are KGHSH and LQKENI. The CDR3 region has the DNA TGTGCCAGCTCACCGACACAGGGGGTCGGCACTGAAGCTTTCTTT. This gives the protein CASSPTQGVGTEAFF.

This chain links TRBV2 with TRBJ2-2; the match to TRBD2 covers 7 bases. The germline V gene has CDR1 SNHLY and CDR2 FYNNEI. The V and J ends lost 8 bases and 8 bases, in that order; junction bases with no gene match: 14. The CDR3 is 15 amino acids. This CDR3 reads CASGSGGGSGGELFF. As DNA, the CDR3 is TGTGCCAGCGGATCTGGAGGCGGGAGTGGGGGGGAGCTGTTTTTT.

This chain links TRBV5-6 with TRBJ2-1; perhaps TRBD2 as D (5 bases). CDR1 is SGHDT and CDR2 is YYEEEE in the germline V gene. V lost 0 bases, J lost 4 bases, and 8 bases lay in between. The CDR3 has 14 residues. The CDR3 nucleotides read TGTGCCAGCAGCTTGGGCCGAGGGTACAATGAGCAGTTCTTC. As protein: CASSLGRGYNEQFF. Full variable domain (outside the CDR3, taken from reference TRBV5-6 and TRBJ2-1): DAGVTQSPTHLIKTRGQQVTLRCSPKSGHDTVSWYQQALGQGPQFIFQYYEEEERQRGNFPDRFSGHQFPNYSSELNVNALLLGDSALYLCASSLGRGYNEQFFGPGTRLTVL.

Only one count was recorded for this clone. CDR3 sequence (DNA): TGCGCCAGTAAACTAGCGGGAGGGCCCGGGGAGCAGTTCTTC. Amino acid sequence: CASKLAGGPGEQFF. The chain carries TRBV5-1 and TRBJ2-1, with 13 bases matching TRBD2. Germline V CDR1 and CDR2: SGHRS, YFSETQ. The CDR3 covers 14 residues. Trimming took 8 bases from V and 10 from J; bases not matched to a gene: 9.

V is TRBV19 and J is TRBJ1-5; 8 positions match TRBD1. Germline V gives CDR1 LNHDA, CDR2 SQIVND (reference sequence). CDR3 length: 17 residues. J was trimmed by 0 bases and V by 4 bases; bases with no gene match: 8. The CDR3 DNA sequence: TGTGCCAGTAGTACTGGACAGGGAGCTTATAGCAATCAGCCCCAGCATTTT. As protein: CASSTGQGAYSNQPQHF.

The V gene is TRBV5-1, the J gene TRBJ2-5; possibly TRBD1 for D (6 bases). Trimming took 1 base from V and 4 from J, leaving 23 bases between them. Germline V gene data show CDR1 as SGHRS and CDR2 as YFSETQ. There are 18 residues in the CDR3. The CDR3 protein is CASSLFPDTGTRLETQYF. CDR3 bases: TGCGCCAGCAGCTTGTTTCCTGACACAGGGACCCGTTTAGAGACCCAGTACTTC.

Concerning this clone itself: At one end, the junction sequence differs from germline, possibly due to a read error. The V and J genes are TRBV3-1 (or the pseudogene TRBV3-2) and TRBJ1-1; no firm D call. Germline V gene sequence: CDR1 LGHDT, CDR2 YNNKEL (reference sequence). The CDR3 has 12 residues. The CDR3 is CASSQDPGTGVF. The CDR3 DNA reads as TGTGCCAGCAGCCAAGATCCTGGCACCGGGGTTTTT.

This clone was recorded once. The CDR3 region is CAWSLGATDTQYF. CDR3 in DNA: TGTGCCTGGAGTTTAGGGGCCACAGATACGCAGTATTTT. The chain combines TRBV30 with TRBJ2-3, with TRBD1 as a possible D gene (5 bases). The CDR3 runs 13 residues. V was clipped by 2 bases and J by 2 bases, with 8 bases between them. Per the germline V gene, CDR1 is GTSNPN and CDR2 is SVGIG (reference sequence).

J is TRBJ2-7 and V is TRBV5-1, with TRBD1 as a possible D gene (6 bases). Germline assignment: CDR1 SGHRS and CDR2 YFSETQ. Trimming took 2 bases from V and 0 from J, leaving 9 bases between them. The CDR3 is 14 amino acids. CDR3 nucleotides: TGCGCCAGCAGCTTTCCGGACAGCTCCTACGAGCAGTACTTC. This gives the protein CASSFPDSSYEQYF.